This T cell receptor (beta chain) was sequenced during a study of beta chain features in type 1 diabetes. At the level of the study: Patients shared similar age, gender and cell yields with healthy donors. The examined sorted cells totaled some 99 million across samples. Regarding the study as a whole: Reads derived from cDNA could over-represent cells showing high TCR expression. Sampled from patients, naive, central memory and Treg TCRB repertoires appeared more similar than those sampled from healthy donors.

This CDR3 has 15 residues. Germline V lookup: CDR1 LGHNT, CDR2 FRNRAP. V shed 2 bases and J shed 2 bases, with 9 bases lying between them. As concerns this clone: What it recognizes is unknown.

Expressed TCRB transcripts were sequenced because the isolated RNA had all been reverse transcribed beforehand. Profiled with immunoSEQ multiplex PCR; TCRdb holds only in-frame clones, not every one. The repertoire holds about 900,000 clones, with around a sixth as singletons. The chain links TRBV12-5 to TRBJ2-2, with D perhaps TRBD2 (6 bases). Sequenced sample: naive CD4+ T cells from blood. The sequence was obtained from a woman aged 18-29 years in good health. The CDR3 loop reads CASGLRAGNTGELFF. The CDR3 DNA follows: TGTGCTAGTGGTTTGAGGGCGGGAAACACCGGGGAGCTGTTTTTT. Combining the CDR3 with reference TRBV12-5 and TRBJ2-2 gives the whole variable domain DARVTQTPRHKVTEMGQEVTMRCQPILGHNTVFWYRQTMMQGLELLAYFRNRAPLDDSGMPKDRFSAEMPDATLATLKIQPSEPRDSAVYFCASGLRAGNTGELFFGEGSRLTVL.